These 28 T cell receptor beta chains were sequenced from one sample in a study of shared clonotypes between healthy human individuals (dated by TCRdb to 2018 to 2021). The method was the immunoSEQ multiplex PCR assay. This immuneACCESS table, as held by TCRdb, lists in-frame sequences with V and J called but not all clones. Of the missing ones, under half trace to an unresolved V gene in checked studies; the others have no known cause. This sample is represented by roughly 1,600,000 clones; approximately 98.5% of them were singletons. The ten top clones hold 0.36% of the sample. Sequenced: naive CD4+ T cells sorted from blood. This specimen's cell subset or site label, interpreted: CD45RA+ positively selected. The receptors derive from a man aged 30 to 39 in good health.

CDR3 residues: CASSHQTGGNTGELFF. DNA for the CDR3: TGTGCCAGCTCCCATCAAACAGGGGGCAACACCGGGGAGCTGTTTTTT. V gene TRBV18 combines with J gene TRBJ2-2; 9 bases fit TRBD1. Germline V gene data show CDR1 as KGHSH and CDR2 as LQKENI. Germline trimming cut 6 bases from V and 2 bases from J; bases unmatched to any gene: 7. The CDR3 is 16 residues long.

The genes are TRBV14 and TRBJ2-1, with TRBD2 matching over 8 bases. This CDR3 is 15 amino acids long. The trim removed 4 bases at V and 6 bases at J, leaving 8 bases unmatched. Germline V CDR1 and CDR2: SGHDN, FVKESK. DNA for the CDR3: TGTGCCAGCAGCCTGGGACTAAGCGGGAGCAATGAGCAGTTCTTC. Translated: CASSLGLSGSNEQFF.

The chain joins TRBV18 to TRBJ1-4; 7 bases fit TRBD1. The CDR3 extends over 14 amino acids. The J segment lost 8 bases and the V segment lost 2 bases, leaving 5 bases of the junction unmatched. CDR1 and CDR2 (germline): KGHSH, LQKENI. The CDR3 reads CASSPITGEEKLFF. The CDR3 coding sequence is TGTGCCAGCTCACCAATAACAGGGGAAGAAAAACTGTTTTTT. Complete variable domain (other parts from reference TRBV18 and TRBJ1-4): NAGVMQNPRHLVRRRGQEARLRCSPMKGHSHVYWYRQLPEEGLKFMVYLQKENIIDESGMPKERFSAEFPKEGPSILRIQQVVRGDSAAYFCASSPITGEEKLFFGSGTQLSVL.

In DNA, the CDR3 is TGCGCCAGCAGTCAACAGGGGACAGACAATGAGCAGTTCTTC. Protein: CASSQQGTDNEQFF. The rearrangement links TRBV5-1 to TRBJ2-1; 7 bases map to TRBD1. The CDR3 has 14 residues. Germline V CDR1 and CDR2: SGHRS, YFSETQ. The ends lost 5 bases at V and 5 bases at J; junction bases unmatched: 7.

The chain uses TRBV9 and TRBJ2-3; no reliable D call. The CDR3 sequence is 15 residues long. Deletions cut 1 base from V and 5 bases from J, with 14 bases between. The germline V gene encodes CDR1 SGDLS and CDR2 YYNGEE. The CDR3 DNA sequence: TGTGCCAGCAGCGTACTGCACATTCCCCAAGATACGCAGTATTTT. The encoded protein is CASSVLHIPQDTQYF.

This chain links TRBV2 with TRBJ2-5; D ambiguous. V was clipped by 7 bases and J by 5 bases, with 8 bases between them. CDR1 and CDR2 from the germline V gene are SNHLY and FYNNEI. The CDR3 contains 11 residues. The CDR3 sequence is CASNGFETQYF. Written as DNA, the CDR3 is TGTGCCAGCAACGGATTTGAGACCCAGTACTTC.

The V gene is TRBV10-1, the J gene TRBJ1-1; D is uncertain. Germline V gives CDR1 WNHNN, CDR2 SYGVQD (reference sequence). The CDR3 covers 13 residues. V was cut by 5 bases and J by 3 bases, with 10 bases left in between. In nucleotides, the CDR3 is TGCGCCAGCAGTCCTAGGGTGGACACTGAAGCTTTCTTT. It encodes CASSPRVDTEAFF.

The genes are TRBV7-6 and TRBJ1-4; the D is unclear. CDR1 is SGHVS, CDR2 FNYEAQ, per germline. The CDR3 loop spans 12 amino acids. V shed 2 bases and J shed 8 bases, with 6 bases lying between them. The CDR3 protein is CASSLWNEKLFF. The DNA of the CDR3 is TGTGCCAGCAGCTTATGGAACGAAAAACTGTTTTTT.

In regard to this clone: The sample has other DNA sequences that encode this CDR3 too. The chain has TRBV11-2 and TRBJ1-1; D remains unclear. From germline, CDR1 is SGHAT and CDR2 FQNNGV. Trimming took 5 bases from V and 4 from J, leaving 11 bases between them. CDR3 length: 13 amino acids. DNA of the CDR3: TGTGCCAGCAGCCCGGACCGGGGCACTGAAGCTTTCTTT. Translating gives CASSPDRGTEAFF.

The chain employs TRBV29-1 and TRBJ2-5; TRBD2 agrees at 11 bases. The CDR3 loop spans 19 amino acids. Germline CDR1 reads SQVTM; CDR2 reads ANQGSEA. With 7 bases clipped from V and 4 bases from J, the junction kept 23 bases outside the gene matches. The CDR3 DNA reads as TGCAGCGCCCCCAGATGGACTAGCGGGTCCCCGAACTTGATAGAGACCCAGTACTTC. It specifies CSAPRWTSGSPNLIETQYF. Drawing the rest from reference TRBV29-1 and TRBJ2-5, the complete variable domain is SAVISQKPSRDICQRGTSLTIQCQVDSQVTMMFWYRQQPGQSLTLIATANQGSEATYESGFVIDKFPISRPNLTFSTLTVSNMSPEDSSIYLCSAPRWTSGSPNLIETQYFGPGTRLLVL.

About this clone itself: Other nucleotide sequences in the sample specify the same CDR3. The chain recombines TRBV9 with TRBJ2-7; TRBD2 agrees at 12 bases. Germline CDR1 is SGDLS and CDR2 is YYNGEE. The CDR3 runs 16 residues. Unmatched junction bases numbered 7, after V lost 0 bases and J lost 6 bases. CDR3 protein: CASSVGLAGVEVEQYF. The CDR3, as DNA: TGTGCCAGCAGCGTAGGACTAGCGGGAGTAGAGGTCGAGCAGTACTTC.

This clone appeared a single time. The V call is TRBV6-1, the J call TRBJ1-3; 7 bases align to TRBD1. CDR3 length equals 15 residues. Germline V gene sequence: CDR1 MNHNS, CDR2 SASEGT. Trimming at V came to 2 bases and at J to 2 bases, leaving 3 bases not matched to a gene. This chain's CDR3 is CASSEHTGAGNTIYF. DNA for the CDR3: TGTGCCAGCAGTGAACATACAGGGGCTGGAAACACCATATATTTT.

This sequence joins TRBV7-9 and TRBJ2-7; TRBD2 matches 7 bases. The J segment lost 8 bases and the V segment lost 0 bases, leaving 10 bases of the junction unmatched. The CDR3 is made up of 15 amino acids. From germline, CDR1 is SEHNR and CDR2 FQNEAQ (reference sequence). The DNA for the CDR3 is TGTGCCAGCAGCTTAGCCGGTAGCGGGTCGTTTCAGCAGTACTTC. It encodes CASSLAGSGSFQQYF.

Points on this clone: A junction boundary mismatches the germline segment, possibly from a read error. The chain employs TRBV11-3 and TRBJ2-1; tentative D call: TRBD2 (7 bases). CDR3 length: 14 residues. Germline V gives CDR1 SGHNT, CDR2 YENEEA. The CDR3 region has the DNA TGTGCCAGCAGCTTAGTAGGGAGGGACAAGGAGCAGTTCTTC. It yields the protein CASSLVGRDKEQFF.

The chain carries TRBV7-6 and TRBJ2-2, with a tentative D call TRBD2 (5 bases). Deletions cut 5 bases from V and 0 bases from J, with 22 bases between. The CDR3 has 19 residues. Germline CDR1 reads SGHVS; CDR2 reads FNYEAQ. The CDR3 nucleotides are TGTGCCAGCAGCCCGAACGACCGTGGACGGGAAACGAACACCGGGGAGCTGTTTTTT. Its translation: CASSPNDRGRETNTGELFF.

The chain is built from TRBV5-1 and TRBJ2-7, with a weak D call TRBD1 (6 bases). The CDR3 consists of 17 residues. Germline-derived CDR1 and CDR2 are SGHRS and YFSETQ. V lost 4 bases to trimming and J lost 2 bases, with 22 bases between them. CDR3 residues: CASSPVVGADLTYEQYF. CDR3 DNA: TGCGCCAGCAGCCCGGTCGTGGGGGCGGACCTGACCTACGAGCAGTACTTC. The variable domain in full, completed from reference TRBV5-1 and TRBJ2-7, reads KAGVTQTPRYLIKTRGQQVTLSCSPISGHRSVSWYQQTPGQGLQFLFEYFSETQRNKGNFPGRFSGRQFSNSRSEMNVSTLELGDSALYLCASSPVVGADLTYEQYFGPGTRLTVT.

The chain has TRBV19 and TRBJ1-2; maybe TRBD1 (5 bases). Germline V gene sequence: CDR1 LNHDA, CDR2 SQIVND (reference sequence). The V and J ends lost 1 base and 6 bases respectively, with 12 bases between them. The CDR3 runs to 14 residues. The CDR3 DNA is TGTGCCAGTAGTATAGCTGGGGCTTCGGATGGCTACACCTTC. Translated, it gives CASSIAGASDGYTF.

This chain links TRBV7-9 with TRBJ1-1; 8 bases are a match to TRBD1. Germline assignment: CDR1 SEHNR and CDR2 FQNEAQ (reference sequence). V shed 4 bases, J shed 0 bases, and the junction held 4 bases outside the gene matches. The CDR3 runs to 15 residues. CDR3 amino acids: CASSSGQGLNTEAFF. Written as DNA, the CDR3 is TGTGCCAGCAGCTCAGGACAGGGCCTGAACACTGAAGCTTTCTTT.

This chain connects TRBV28 to TRBJ1-5; D possibly corresponds to TRBD1 (6 bases). The CDR3 is made up of 13 amino acids. V was clipped by 6 bases and J by 9 bases, with 15 bases between them. Germline CDR1 and CDR2: MDHEN and SYDVKM. The CDR3 is CASRTRTVLPQHF. CDR3 DNA sequence: TGTGCCAGCAGAACCAGGACAGTGCTGCCCCAGCATTTT.

The V and J genes are TRBV6-5 and TRBJ2-7; D is uncertain. The ends were cut back, 8 bases at V and 6 bases at J, with 17 bases in the middle. Germline V gene lookup returns CDR1 MNHEY and CDR2 SVGAGI. The CDR3 sequence is 13 residues long. The CDR3 DNA follows: TGTGCCAGCGGGCGTCTTCTCCTCTCCGAGCAGTACTTC. Translation: CASGRLLLSEQYF.

A single count supports this clone. The rearrangement joins TRBV27 to TRBJ2-7; 7 bases fit TRBD2. Germline values: CDR1 MNHEY, CDR2 SMNVEV (reference sequence). The J segment lost 1 base and the V segment lost 0 bases, leaving 6 bases of the junction unmatched. The CDR3 runs 16 residues. The CDR3 spells CASSLSPRAGSYEQYF. The CDR3 DNA sequence: TGTGCCAGCAGTTTATCCCCGCGAGCGGGGTCCTACGAGCAGTACTTC.

J is TRBJ2-7 and V is TRBV5-1, with 9 bases aligning to TRBD1. This CDR3 contains 18 residues. Germline V gene sequence: CDR1 SGHRS, CDR2 YFSETQ. Germline trimming cut 0 bases from V and 3 bases from J; bases unmatched to any gene: 13. CDR3 nucleotides: TGCGCCAGCAGCTTGGCCCCCTCCGACAGGGGGTTTTTCTACGAGCAGTACTTC. Protein product: CASSLAPSDRGFFYEQYF.

V usage is TRBV18 and J usage is TRBJ2-7; D may be TRBD1 (5 bases). V shed 0 bases and J shed 3 bases, with 12 bases lying between them. The CDR3 spans 15 residues. Germline CDR1 KGHSH, CDR2 LQKENI. The CDR3 coding sequence is TGTGCCAGCTCACCACCTATCACAGGAAACTACGAGCAGTACTTC. As protein: CASSPPITGNYEQYF.

CDR3 coding DNA: TGTGCCAGCAGCGTAGTGGGGCTAGCGGGGTACTACAATGAGCAGTTCTTC. Amino acids: CASSVVGLAGYYNEQFF. The chain joins TRBV9 to TRBJ2-1, with TRBD2 matching 9 bases. Germline trimming cut 0 bases from V and 3 bases from J; bases unmatched to any gene: 7. The CDR3 runs to 17 residues. Germline V lookup: CDR1 SGDLS, CDR2 YYNGEE.

The chain recombines TRBV27 with TRBJ2-1, with 7 nucleotides matching TRBD2. CDR3 length: 14 amino acids. V trimming: 5 bases; J trimming: 7 bases; junction bases outside the gene matches: 8. Per germline, CDR1 MNHEY and CDR2 SMNVEV (reference sequence). CDR3: CASSLAGLLNEQFF. CDR3 coding DNA: TGTGCCAGCAGTCTTGCGGGACTACTAAATGAGCAGTTCTTC.

The chain carries TRBV7-6 and TRBJ2-7; 12 bases align to TRBD2. The CDR3 loop spans 15 amino acids. CDR1 is SGHVS and CDR2 is FNYEAQ in the germline V gene. With V trimmed by 4 bases and J by 5 bases, 6 bases remained unmatched. The CDR3 reads CASSSLTSGSHEQYF. The DNA for the CDR3 is TGTGCCAGCAGCTCCTTGACTAGCGGGAGCCACGAGCAGTACTTC.

This rearrangement joins TRBV7-2 to TRBJ2-7, with TRBD1 identical over 8 bases. V lost 5 bases, J lost 3 bases, and 6 bases stayed unmatched. Germline V lookup: CDR1 SGHTA, CDR2 FQGNSA. CDR3 length: 14 residues. The CDR3, as DNA: TGTGCCAGCAGCCAGACAGGGGTTTTCTACGAGCAGTACTTC. Encoded protein: CASSQTGVFYEQYF.

The genes are TRBV9 and TRBJ2-1; 7 bases align to TRBD1. The CDR3 loop spans 16 amino acids. Germline V gives CDR1 SGDLS, CDR2 YYNGEE. The J segment lost 6 bases and the V segment lost 4 bases, leaving 13 bases of the junction unmatched. This chain's CDR3 is CASSKDRALLGNEQFF. For the CDR3, the DNA is TGTGCCAGCAGCAAAGACAGGGCGCTTCTGGGCAATGAGCAGTTCTTC.